This T cell receptor beta chain was recovered during a study of shared clonotypes between healthy human individuals. Whole-study findings and limits: Clonotype sharing levels among donors were expected to vary with sequencing depth.

Clones were read by immunoSEQ multiplex PCR, and TCRdb kept only the in-frame ones, dropping some. The sample has 2 million to 2.5 million clones, approximately 95% seen once. Per germline, CDR1 SGHRS and CDR2 YFSETQ. There are 14 residues in the CDR3. Trimming shortened V by 2 bases and J by 10 bases, and 18 bases separated the two germline ends. With respect to this clone: Its matching antigen is unknown.

The receptor comes from a man aged 18 to 29 in good health. V and J are TRBV5-1 and TRBJ1-1, with D perhaps matching TRBD1 (6 bases). Sequencing was performed on naive CD4+ T cells sorted from blood. Subset reported: CD45RA+ positively selected. The chain's CDR3 is CASSFDRMGSGAFF. DNA for the CDR3: TGCGCCAGCAGCTTTGACAGGATGGGGTCTGGAGCTTTCTTT.